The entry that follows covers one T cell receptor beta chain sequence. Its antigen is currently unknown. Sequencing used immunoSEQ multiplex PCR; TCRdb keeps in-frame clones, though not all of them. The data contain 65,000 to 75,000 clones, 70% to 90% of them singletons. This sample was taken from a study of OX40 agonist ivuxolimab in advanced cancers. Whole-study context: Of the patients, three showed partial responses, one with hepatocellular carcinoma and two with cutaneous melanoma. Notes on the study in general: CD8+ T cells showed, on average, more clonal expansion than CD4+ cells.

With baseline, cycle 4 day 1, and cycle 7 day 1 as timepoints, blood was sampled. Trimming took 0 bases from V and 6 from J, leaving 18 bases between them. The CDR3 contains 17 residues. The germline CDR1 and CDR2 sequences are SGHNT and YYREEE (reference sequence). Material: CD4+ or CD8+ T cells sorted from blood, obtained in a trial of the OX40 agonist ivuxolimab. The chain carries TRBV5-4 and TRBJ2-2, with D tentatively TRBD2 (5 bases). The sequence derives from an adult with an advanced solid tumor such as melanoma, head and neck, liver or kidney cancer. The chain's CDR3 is CASSLEEVGSGSGELFF. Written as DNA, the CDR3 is TGTGCCAGCAGCTTGGAGGAGGTGGGGAGTGGTTCCGGGGAGCTGTTTTTT. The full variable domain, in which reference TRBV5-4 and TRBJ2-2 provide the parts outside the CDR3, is ETGVTQSPTHLIKTRGQQVTLRCSSQSGHNTVSWYQQALGQGPQFIFQYYREEENGRGNFPPRFSGLQFPNYSSELNVNALELDDSALYLCASSLEEVGSGSGELFFGEGSRLTVL.